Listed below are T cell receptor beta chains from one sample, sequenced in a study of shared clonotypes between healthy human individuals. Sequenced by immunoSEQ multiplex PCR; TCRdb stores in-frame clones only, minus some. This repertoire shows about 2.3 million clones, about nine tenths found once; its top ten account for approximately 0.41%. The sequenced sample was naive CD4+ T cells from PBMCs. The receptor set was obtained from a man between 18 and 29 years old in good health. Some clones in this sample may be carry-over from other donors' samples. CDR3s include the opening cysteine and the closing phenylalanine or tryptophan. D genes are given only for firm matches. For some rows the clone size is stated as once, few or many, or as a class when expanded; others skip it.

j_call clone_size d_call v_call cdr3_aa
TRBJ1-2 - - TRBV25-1 CASSLRGQHGYTF
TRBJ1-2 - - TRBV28 CASLPLDGAYYGYTF
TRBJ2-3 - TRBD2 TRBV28 CASSLWGAGEVGDTQYF
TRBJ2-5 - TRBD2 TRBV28 CASSPGTSGPETQYF
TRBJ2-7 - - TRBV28 CASSFSSPGEQYF
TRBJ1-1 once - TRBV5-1 CASSPTGAGVGAEAFF
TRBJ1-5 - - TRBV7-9 CASSLIQFSNQPQHF
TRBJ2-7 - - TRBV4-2 CASSQEGGTYEQYF
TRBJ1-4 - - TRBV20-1 CSGGVAEKLFF
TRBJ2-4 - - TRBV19 CASSPRGANIQYF
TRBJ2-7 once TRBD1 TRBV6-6 CASSMGTAYEQYF
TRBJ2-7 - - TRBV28 CASIPARSSYEQYF
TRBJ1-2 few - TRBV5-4 CASSLGTGTENYGYTF
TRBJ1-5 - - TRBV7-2 CASSLKRSSWAQHF
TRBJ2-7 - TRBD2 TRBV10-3 CAISDSREGRGEQYF
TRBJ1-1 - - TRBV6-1 CASRGGQVAFF
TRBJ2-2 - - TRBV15 CATSRAQGKLFF
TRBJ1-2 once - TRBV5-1 CASSLYMAQSYGYTF
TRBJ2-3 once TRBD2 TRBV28 CASRTSGSKDTQYF
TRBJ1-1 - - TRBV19 CASSISAMNTEAFF
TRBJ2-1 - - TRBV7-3 CASSPNAGFSYNEQFF
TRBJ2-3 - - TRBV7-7 CASSSRRADTQYF
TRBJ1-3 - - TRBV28 CASGQGNFRRNTIYF
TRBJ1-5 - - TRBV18 CASSPEGRSRSQHF
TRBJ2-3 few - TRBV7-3 CASSPAALDTQYF
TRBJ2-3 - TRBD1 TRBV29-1 CSVKNRGSDTQYF
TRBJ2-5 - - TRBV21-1 CASSKGGQTYQETQYF
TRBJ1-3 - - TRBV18 CASSQDSSGNTIYF
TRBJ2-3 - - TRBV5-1 CASSLPGNPGTDTQYF
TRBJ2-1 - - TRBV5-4 CASSLQRGTNEQFF
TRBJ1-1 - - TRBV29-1 CSSREDMNTEAFF
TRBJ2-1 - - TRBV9 CASSVASYNEQFF
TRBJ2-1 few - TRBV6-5 CASREDYYNEQFF
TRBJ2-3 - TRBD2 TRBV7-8 CASSPRGGSPDTQYF
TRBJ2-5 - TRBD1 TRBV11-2 CASSLDRGPETQYF
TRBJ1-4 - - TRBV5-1 CASSLGATEKLFF
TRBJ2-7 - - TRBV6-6 CASSYGAGNYEQYF
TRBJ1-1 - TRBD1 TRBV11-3 CASSFDRGEAFF
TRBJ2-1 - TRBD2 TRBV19 CASSNRLASGRSSYNEQFF
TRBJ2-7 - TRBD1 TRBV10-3 CAISDPAGQGRTYEQYF
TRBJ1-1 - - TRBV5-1 CASSYLPVGGGGTEAFF